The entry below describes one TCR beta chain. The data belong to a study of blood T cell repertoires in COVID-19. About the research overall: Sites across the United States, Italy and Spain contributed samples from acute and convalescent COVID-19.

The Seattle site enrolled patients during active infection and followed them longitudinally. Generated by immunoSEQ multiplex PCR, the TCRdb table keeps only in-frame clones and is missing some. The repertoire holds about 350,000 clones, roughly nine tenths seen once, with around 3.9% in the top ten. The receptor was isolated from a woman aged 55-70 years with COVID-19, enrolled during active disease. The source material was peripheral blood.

CDR3 region: CASRGTFGTGSGTEAFF. The CDR3 DNA reads as TGTGCCAGCAGAGGGACATTCGGGACAGGGAGTGGGACTGAAGCTTTCTTT. The V call is TRBV13, the J call TRBJ1-1; TRBD1 agrees at 9 bases. Germline values: CDR1 PRHDT, CDR2 FYEKMQ (reference sequence). Losses at the gene ends were 6 bases for V and 5 bases for J; bases not matched to a gene: 16. This CDR3 region has 17 residues. Variable domain in full (rest from reference TRBV13 and TRBJ1-1): AAGVIQSPRHLIKEKRETATLKCYPIPRHDTVYWYQQGPGQDPQFLISFYEKMQSDKGSIPDRFSAQQFSDYHSELNMSSLELGDSALYFCASRGTFGTGSGTEAFFGQGTRLTVV.